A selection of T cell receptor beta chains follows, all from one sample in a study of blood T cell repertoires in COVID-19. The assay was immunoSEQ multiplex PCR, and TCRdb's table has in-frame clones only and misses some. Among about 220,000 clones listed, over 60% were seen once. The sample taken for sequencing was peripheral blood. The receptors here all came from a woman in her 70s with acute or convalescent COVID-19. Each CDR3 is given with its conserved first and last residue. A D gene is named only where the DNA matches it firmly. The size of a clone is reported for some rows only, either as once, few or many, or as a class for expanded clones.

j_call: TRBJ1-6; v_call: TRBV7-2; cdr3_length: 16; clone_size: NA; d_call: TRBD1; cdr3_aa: CASSSWTGRMDSPLHF; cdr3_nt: TGTGCCAGCAGCTCCTGGACAGGTCGTATGGATTCACCCCTCCACTTT
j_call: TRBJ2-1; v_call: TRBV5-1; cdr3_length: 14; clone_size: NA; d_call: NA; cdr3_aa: CASSLGVRGNEQFF; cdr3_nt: TGCGCCAGCAGCCTCGGGGTACGAGGAAATGAGCAGTTCTTC
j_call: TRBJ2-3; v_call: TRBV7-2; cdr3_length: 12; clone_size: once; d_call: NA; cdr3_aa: CASSPEADTQYF; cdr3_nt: TGTGCCAGCAGCCCGGAGGCAGATACGCAGTATTTT
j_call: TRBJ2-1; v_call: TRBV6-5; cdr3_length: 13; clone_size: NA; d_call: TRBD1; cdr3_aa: CASPGTDNNEQFF; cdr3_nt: TGTGCCAGCCCCGGGACAGATAACAATGAGCAGTTCTTC
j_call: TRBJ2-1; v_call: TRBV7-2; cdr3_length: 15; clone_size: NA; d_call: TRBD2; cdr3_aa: CASSVSGGFGNEQFF; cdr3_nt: TGTGCCAGCAGCGTAAGCGGGGGGTTTGGAAATGAGCAGTTCTTC
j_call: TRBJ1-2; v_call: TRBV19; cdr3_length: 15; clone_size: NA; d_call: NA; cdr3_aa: CASSITVGLFDGYTF; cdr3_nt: TGTGCCAGTAGTATCACAGTTGGTCTTTTCGATGGCTACACCTTC
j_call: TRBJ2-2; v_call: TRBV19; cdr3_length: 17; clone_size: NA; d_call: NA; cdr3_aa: CASSMRGSGTNTGELFF; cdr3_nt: TGTGCCAGTAGTATGCGAGGCTCGGGGACAAACACCGGGGAGCTGTTTTTT
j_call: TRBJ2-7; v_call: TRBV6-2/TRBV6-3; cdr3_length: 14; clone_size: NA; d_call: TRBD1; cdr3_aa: CASSYLQGANEQYF; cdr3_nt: TGTGCCAGCAGTTACCTCCAGGGGGCGAACGAGCAGTACTTC
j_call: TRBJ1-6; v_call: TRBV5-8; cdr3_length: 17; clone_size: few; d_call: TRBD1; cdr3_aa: CASSWMGQGLGNSPLHF; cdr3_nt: TGTGCCAGCAGCTGGATGGGACAGGGTCTCGGAAATTCACCCCTCCACTTT
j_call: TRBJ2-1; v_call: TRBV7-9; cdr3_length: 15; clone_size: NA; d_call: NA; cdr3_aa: CASSSPKQGENEQFF; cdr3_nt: TGTGCCAGCAGCTCACCGAAACAGGGTGAGAATGAGCAGTTCTTC
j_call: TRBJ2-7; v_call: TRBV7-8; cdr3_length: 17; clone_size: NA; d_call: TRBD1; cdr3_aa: CASSLVGQSNSPYEQYF; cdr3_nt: TGTGCCAGCAGCTTAGTGGGACAGTCAAATTCCCCCTACGAGCAGTACTTC
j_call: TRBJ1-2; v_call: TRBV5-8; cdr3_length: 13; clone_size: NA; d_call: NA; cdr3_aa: CASSLDRFYGYTF; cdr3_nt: TGTGCCAGCAGCTTGGATCGGTTTTATGGCTACACCTTC
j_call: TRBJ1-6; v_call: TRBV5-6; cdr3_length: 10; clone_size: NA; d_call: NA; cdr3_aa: CASPWEPLHF; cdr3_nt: TGTGCCAGCCCGTGGGAGCCCCTCCACTTT
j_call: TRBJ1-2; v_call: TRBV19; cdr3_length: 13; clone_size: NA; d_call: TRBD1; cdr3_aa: CASGDRGNYGYTF; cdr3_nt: TGTGCCAGCGGGGACAGGGGGAACTATGGCTACACCTTC
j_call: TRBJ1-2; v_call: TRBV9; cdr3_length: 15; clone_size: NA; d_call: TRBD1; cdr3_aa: CASSVGGQGAAGYTF; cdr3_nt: TGTGCCAGCAGCGTAGGGGGGCAGGGGGCAGCTGGCTACACCTTC
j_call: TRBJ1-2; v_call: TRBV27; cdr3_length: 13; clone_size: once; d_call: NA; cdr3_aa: CASSPDRTYGYTF; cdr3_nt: TGTGCCAGCAGTCCCGACAGAACCTATGGCTACACCTTC
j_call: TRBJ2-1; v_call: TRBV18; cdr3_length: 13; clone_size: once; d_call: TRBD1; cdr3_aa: CASSGGTGNEQFF; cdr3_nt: TGTGCCAGCTCCGGCGGGACAGGCAATGAGCAGTTCTTC
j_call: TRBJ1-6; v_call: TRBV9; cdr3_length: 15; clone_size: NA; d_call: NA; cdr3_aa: CASSVKGLTNSPLHF; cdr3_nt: TGTGCCAGCAGCGTAAAGGGGCTTACCAATTCACCCCTCCACTTT
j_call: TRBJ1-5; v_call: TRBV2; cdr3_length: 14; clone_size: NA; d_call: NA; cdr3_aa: CASSGTGGNQPQHF; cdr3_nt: TGTGCCAGCAGTGGGACCGGGGGGAATCAGCCCCAGCATTTT
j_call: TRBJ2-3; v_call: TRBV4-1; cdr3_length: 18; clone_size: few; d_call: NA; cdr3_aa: CASSPQGGDGGPTDTQYF; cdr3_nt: TGCGCCAGCAGCCCCCAAGGGGGTGATGGCGGCCCCACAGATACGCAGTATTTT
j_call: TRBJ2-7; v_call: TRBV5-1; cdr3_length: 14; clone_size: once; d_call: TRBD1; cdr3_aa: CASSLGTATYEQYF; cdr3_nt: TGCGCCAGTAGCTTAGGGACAGCAACCTACGAGCAGTACTTC
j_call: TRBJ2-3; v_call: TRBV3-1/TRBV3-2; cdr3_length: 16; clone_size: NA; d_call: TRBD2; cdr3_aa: CASSPHDGGSLSTQYF; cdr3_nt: TGTGCCAGCAGCCCCCATGACGGGGGGTCCCTCAGTACGCAGTATTTT
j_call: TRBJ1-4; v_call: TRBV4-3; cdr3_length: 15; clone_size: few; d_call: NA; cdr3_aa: CASSQERGSNEKLFF; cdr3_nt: TGCGCCAGCAGCCAAGAGAGGGGGTCTAATGAAAAACTGTTTTTT
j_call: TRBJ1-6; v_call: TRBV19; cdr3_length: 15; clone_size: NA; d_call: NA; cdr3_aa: CASSITPGYNSPLHF; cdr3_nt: TGTGCCAGTAGTATCACCCCAGGCTATAATTCACCCCTCCACTTT
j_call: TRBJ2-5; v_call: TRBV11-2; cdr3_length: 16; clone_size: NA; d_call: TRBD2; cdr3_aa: CASSYTSGGSRETQYF; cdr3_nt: TGTGCCAGCAGCTATACTAGCGGGGGCTCGAGAGAGACCCAGTACTTC
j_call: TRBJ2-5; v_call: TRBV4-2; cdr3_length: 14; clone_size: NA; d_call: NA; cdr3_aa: CASSPGLDGGTQYF; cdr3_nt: TGTGCCAGCAGCCCCGGACTGGACGGGGGGACCCAGTACTTC
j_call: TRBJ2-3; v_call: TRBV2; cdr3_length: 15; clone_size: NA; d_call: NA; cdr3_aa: CASSEPGGRTDTQYF; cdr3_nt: TGTGCCAGCAGTGAACCGGGGGGCCGCACAGATACGCAGTATTTT
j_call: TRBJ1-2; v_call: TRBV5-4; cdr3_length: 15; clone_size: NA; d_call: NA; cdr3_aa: CASSLVTDGNYGYTF; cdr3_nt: TGTGCCAGCAGCTTGGTGACTGATGGTAACTATGGCTACACCTTC
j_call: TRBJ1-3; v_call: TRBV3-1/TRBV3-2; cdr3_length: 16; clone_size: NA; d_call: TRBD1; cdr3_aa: CASSLRRGQFGNTIYF; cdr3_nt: TGTGCCAGCAGCCTCAGACGGGGACAGTTTGGAAACACCATATATTTT
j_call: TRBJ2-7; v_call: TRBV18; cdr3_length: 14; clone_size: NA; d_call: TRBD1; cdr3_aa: CASSPGQGSHEQYF; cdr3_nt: TGTGCCAGCTCACCGGGACAGGGGAGCCACGAGCAGTACTTC
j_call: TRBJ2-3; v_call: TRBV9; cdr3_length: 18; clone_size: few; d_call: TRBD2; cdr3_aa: CASSVGGASGGGTDTQYF; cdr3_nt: TGTGCCAGCAGCGTAGGTGGTGCTAGCGGGGGGGGCACAGATACGCAGTATTTT
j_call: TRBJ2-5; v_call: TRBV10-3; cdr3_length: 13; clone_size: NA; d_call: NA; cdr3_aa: CAISAKGGETQYF; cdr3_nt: TGTGCCATCAGCGCGAAGGGCGGGGAGACCCAGTACTTC
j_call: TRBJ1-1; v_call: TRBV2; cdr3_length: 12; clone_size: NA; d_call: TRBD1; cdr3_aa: CASIRQGAEAFF; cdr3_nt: TGTGCCAGCATTAGACAGGGCGCTGAAGCTTTCTTT
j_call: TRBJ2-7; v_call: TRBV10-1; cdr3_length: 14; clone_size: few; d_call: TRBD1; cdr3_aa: CASSEGTAIREQYF; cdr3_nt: TGCGCCAGCAGTGAGGGGACAGCCATACGTGAGCAGTACTTC
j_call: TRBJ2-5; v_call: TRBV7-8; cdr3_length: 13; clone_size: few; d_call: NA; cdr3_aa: CASSGRGQETQYF; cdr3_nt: TGTGCCAGCAGCGGCAGGGGTCAAGAGACCCAGTACTTC
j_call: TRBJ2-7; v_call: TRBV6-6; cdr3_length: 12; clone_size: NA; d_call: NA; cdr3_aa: CASKAAAYEQYF; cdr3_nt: TGTGCCAGCAAGGCGGCAGCCTACGAGCAGTACTTC
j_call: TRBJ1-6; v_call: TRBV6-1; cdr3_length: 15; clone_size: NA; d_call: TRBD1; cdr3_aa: CASSEWDSRDSPLHF; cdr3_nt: TGTGCCAGCAGTGAGTGGGACAGTAGGGATTCACCCCTCCACTTT
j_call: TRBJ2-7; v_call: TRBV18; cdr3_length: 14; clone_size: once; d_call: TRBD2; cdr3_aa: CASSPGRGVNEQYF; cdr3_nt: TGTGCCAGCTCACCGGGTCGGGGGGTAAACGAGCAGTACTTC
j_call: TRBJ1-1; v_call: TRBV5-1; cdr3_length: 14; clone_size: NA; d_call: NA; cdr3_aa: CASSPQVVGTEAFF; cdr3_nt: TGCGCCAGCAGCCCACAGGTTGTTGGCACTGAAGCTTTCTTT